This T cell receptor beta chain was recovered during a study of OX40 agonist ivuxolimab in advanced cancers. The study, taken as a whole, reports: Average numbers of expanded clones were greater in CD8+ T cells than in CD4+.

The protocol was immunoSEQ multiplex PCR, while the TCRdb copy is restricted to in-frame clones and leaves out a portion. Seen here are 55,000 to 75,000 clones, around 80% observed once, and the top ten hold 8.2%. Points on this clone: Antigen specificity is unknown. This CDR3 is also generated by other DNA sequences in the sample.

It was autoimmune disease history or systemic immunosuppression that excluded patients. Deletions cut 9 bases from V and 5 bases from J, with 12 bases between. This CDR3 is 12 amino acids long. The germline gives CDR1 SGHRS, CDR2 YFSETQ. The sequencing here drew on CD4+ or CD8+ T cells sorted from blood, taken in a trial of the OX40 agonist ivuxolimab. The V call is TRBV5-1, the J call TRBJ2-1, with a tentative D call TRBD1 (6 bases). This TCR derives from an adult with an advanced solid tumor such as melanoma, head and neck, liver or kidney cancer. The CDR3, as DNA: TGCGCCACCAGGGGCTTGAACAATGAGCAGTTCTTC. This codes for CATRGLNNEQFF.